A selection of T cell receptor beta chains follows, all from one sample in a study of blood T cell repertoires in COVID-19. The table came from immunoSEQ multiplex PCR; TCRdb's copy has only in-frame clones and leaves some out. This sample carries approximately 100,000 clones, roughly four fifths of them seen once, and the ten largest clones take about 20%. Material: peripheral blood. These receptors were collected from a man aged 65 to 85 with active or convalescent COVID-19. Each CDR3 is given with its conserved first and last residue. Each record gives: clone size, J gene, D gene, V gene, CDR3 length, CDR3 protein, CDR3 DNA. A D gene is named only where the DNA matches it firmly. Size tells how often a clone was seen (once, few, many) or the class of an expanded clone, and some rows leave it out.

clone size: NA
J gene: TRBJ2-7
D gene: NA
V gene: TRBV19
CDR3 length: 13
CDR3 protein: CASSIQAAYEQYF
CDR3 DNA: TGTGCCAGTAGTATTCAAGCGGCCTACGAGCAGTACTTC

clone size: NA
J gene: TRBJ2-7
D gene: TRBD1
V gene: TRBV27
CDR3 length: 14
CDR3 protein: CASSTGGTTYEQYF
CDR3 DNA: TGTGCCAGCAGCACAGGGGGTACGACCTACGAGCAGTACTTC

clone size: NA
J gene: TRBJ2-6
D gene: NA
V gene: TRBV30
CDR3 length: 18
CDR3 protein: CASVTRAGLQSGANVLTF
CDR3 DNA: TGTGCCTCCGTCACCCGGGCGGGGCTACAGTCTGGGGCCAACGTCCTGACTTTC

clone size: NA
J gene: TRBJ2-5
D gene: TRBD2
V gene: TRBV24-1
CDR3 length: 19
CDR3 protein: CATSDLILAGAPGEETQYF
CDR3 DNA: TGTGCCACCAGTGATTTGATCCTAGCGGGAGCCCCAGGGGAGGAGACCCAGTACTTC

clone size: NA
J gene: TRBJ1-1
D gene: NA
V gene: TRBV28
CDR3 length: 13
CDR3 protein: CASRLQAYTEAFF
CDR3 DNA: TGTGCCAGCCGCTTACAGGCTTACACTGAAGCTTTCTTT

clone size: once
J gene: TRBJ2-7
D gene: NA
V gene: TRBV19
CDR3 length: 13
CDR3 protein: CASSPQEAYEQYF
CDR3 DNA: TGTGCCAGTAGTCCACAGGAAGCCTACGAGCAGTACTTC

clone size: NA
J gene: TRBJ1-1
D gene: NA
V gene: TRBV7-9
CDR3 length: 12
CDR3 protein: CASSYVTYEAFF
CDR3 DNA: TGTGCCAGCAGCTATGTGACTTATGAAGCTTTCTTT

clone size: once
J gene: TRBJ2-1
D gene: NA
V gene: TRBV5-8
CDR3 length: 15
CDR3 protein: CASSLTGKGALEQFF
CDR3 DNA: TGTGCCAGCAGCTTGACCGGGAAGGGCGCTTTGGAGCAGTTCTTC

clone size: few
J gene: TRBJ2-5
D gene: TRBD2
V gene: TRBV6-1
CDR3 length: 14
CDR3 protein: CASSESAGGETQYF
CDR3 DNA: TGTGCCAGCAGTGAATCTGCGGGGGGAGAGACCCAGTACTTC

clone size: once
J gene: TRBJ2-3
D gene: TRBD2
V gene: TRBV5-1
CDR3 length: 16
CDR3 protein: CASKNPREGRTDTQYF
CDR3 DNA: TGCGCCAGCAAGAACCCAAGGGAGGGCCGCACAGATACGCAGTATTTT

clone size: NA
J gene: TRBJ2-5
D gene: TRBD1
V gene: TRBV5-1
CDR3 length: 14
CDR3 protein: CASSSQGVRETQYF
CDR3 DNA: TGCGCCAGCAGCTCGCAGGGGGTCAGGGAGACCCAGTACTTC

clone size: NA
J gene: TRBJ1-2
D gene: NA
V gene: TRBV29-1
CDR3 length: 13
CDR3 protein: CSVDREANYGYTF
CDR3 DNA: TGCAGCGTTGACAGGGAAGCTAACTATGGCTACACCTTC

clone size: NA
J gene: TRBJ2-1
D gene: TRBD2
V gene: TRBV10-3
CDR3 length: 14
CDR3 protein: CAIGLAGGHNEQFF
CDR3 DNA: TGTGCCATCGGACTAGCGGGAGGGCACAATGAGCAGTTCTTC

clone size: NA
J gene: TRBJ2-7
D gene: TRBD1
V gene: TRBV10-3
CDR3 length: 14
CDR3 protein: CAISERDRGYEQYF
CDR3 DNA: TGTGCCATCAGTGAAAGGGACAGGGGCTACGAGCAGTACTTC

clone size: NA
J gene: TRBJ2-5
D gene: TRBD2
V gene: TRBV4-2
CDR3 length: 15
CDR3 protein: CASSQDREGQETQYF
CDR3 DNA: TGTGCCAGCAGCCAAGACAGGGAGGGGCAAGAGACCCAGTACTTC

clone size: NA
J gene: TRBJ2-2
D gene: TRBD2
V gene: TRBV7-3
CDR3 length: 16
CDR3 protein: CASSLEAGRAGGELFF
CDR3 DNA: TGTGCCAGCAGCTTAGAGGCCGGGAGGGCCGGTGGGGAGCTGTTTTTT

clone size: NA
J gene: TRBJ1-1
D gene: TRBD1
V gene: TRBV24-1
CDR3 length: 14
CDR3 protein: CATRGQGTGTEAFF
CDR3 DNA: TGTGCCACCAGGGGACAGGGCACGGGAACTGAAGCTTTCTTT

clone size: NA
J gene: TRBJ2-7
D gene: TRBD1
V gene: TRBV7-9
CDR3 length: 15
CDR3 protein: CASSLPGQGANEQYF
CDR3 DNA: TGTGCCAGCAGCTTACCGGGACAGGGGGCAAACGAGCAGTACTTC

clone size: NA
J gene: TRBJ1-1
D gene: TRBD1
V gene: TRBV5-1
CDR3 length: 15
CDR3 protein: CASSVAGGMNTEAFF
CDR3 DNA: TGCGCCAGCAGCGTTGCAGGGGGGATGAACACTGAAGCTTTCTTT

clone size: NA
J gene: TRBJ2-5
D gene: TRBD2
V gene: TRBV5-1
CDR3 length: 17
CDR3 protein: CASSLGLAGGWQETQYF
CDR3 DNA: TGCGCCAGCAGCTTGGGACTAGCGGGAGGCTGGCAAGAGACCCAGTACTTC

clone size: few
J gene: TRBJ2-5
D gene: TRBD2
V gene: TRBV29-1
CDR3 length: 11
CDR3 protein: CSAGGEETQYF
CDR3 DNA: TGCAGCGCTGGGGGGGAAGAGACCCAGTACTTC

clone size: NA
J gene: TRBJ2-7
D gene: TRBD1
V gene: TRBV19
CDR3 length: 13
CDR3 protein: CASSKRTGGEQYF
CDR3 DNA: TGTGCCAGTAGTAAAAGGACAGGGGGCGAGCAGTACTTC

clone size: NA
J gene: TRBJ2-1
D gene: TRBD2
V gene: TRBV13
CDR3 length: 17
CDR3 protein: CASSPGLAGGAYNEQFF
CDR3 DNA: TGTGCCAGCAGCCCGGGACTAGCGGGGGGTGCCTACAATGAGCAGTTCTTC

clone size: NA
J gene: TRBJ1-2
D gene: TRBD1
V gene: TRBV5-1
CDR3 length: 13
CDR3 protein: CASSWDRSYGYTF
CDR3 DNA: TGCGCCAGCAGCTGGGACAGGAGCTATGGCTACACCTTC

clone size: NA
J gene: TRBJ1-5
D gene: TRBD1
V gene: TRBV5-8
CDR3 length: 16
CDR3 protein: CASSYSGQGIYQPQHF
CDR3 DNA: TGTGCCAGCAGCTATTCCGGACAGGGGATTTATCAGCCCCAGCATTTT

clone size: NA
J gene: TRBJ2-1
D gene: TRBD2
V gene: TRBV11-3
CDR3 length: 18
CDR3 protein: CASSSGTSGPNSYNEQFF
CDR3 DNA: TGTGCCAGCAGTTCCGGGACTAGCGGGCCGAACTCCTACAATGAGCAGTTCTTC

clone size: NA
J gene: TRBJ1-2
D gene: NA
V gene: TRBV7-9
CDR3 length: 15
CDR3 protein: CASSFRAGGNYGYTF
CDR3 DNA: TGTGCCAGCAGCTTCCGGGCAGGAGGGAACTATGGCTACACCTTC

clone size: NA
J gene: TRBJ2-7
D gene: TRBD1
V gene: TRBV3-1/TRBV3-2
CDR3 length: 16
CDR3 protein: CASSQGQGTSSYEQYF
CDR3 DNA: TGTGCCAGCAGCCAAGGACAGGGGACAAGCTCCTACGAGCAGTACTTC

clone size: NA
J gene: TRBJ1-1
D gene: TRBD1
V gene: TRBV6-5
CDR3 length: 13
CDR3 protein: CASSFGQAGEAFF
CDR3 DNA: TGTGCCAGCAGTTTTGGACAGGCGGGTGAAGCTTTCTTT

clone size: NA
J gene: TRBJ2-3
D gene: NA
V gene: TRBV13
CDR3 length: 17
CDR3 protein: CASSQFGRGGRVDTQYF
CDR3 DNA: TGTGCCAGCAGCCAATTTGGAAGGGGGGGCCGGGTAGATACGCAGTATTTT

clone size: NA
J gene: TRBJ1-1
D gene: NA
V gene: TRBV18
CDR3 length: 15
CDR3 protein: CASSRGHLTNTEAFF
CDR3 DNA: TGTGCCAGCTCACGTGGACACCTTACGAACACTGAAGCTTTCTTT

clone size: NA
J gene: TRBJ2-4
D gene: TRBD2
V gene: TRBV7-2
CDR3 length: 16
CDR3 protein: CASSLAGTSGKNIQYF
CDR3 DNA: TGTGCCAGCAGCTTAGCCGGGACTAGCGGCAAAAACATTCAGTACTTC

clone size: NA
J gene: TRBJ2-7
D gene: NA
V gene: TRBV3-1/TRBV3-2
CDR3 length: 15
CDR3 protein: CASSQAGRETYEQYF
CDR3 DNA: TGTGCCAGCAGCCAAGCGGGAAGGGAGACCTACGAGCAGTACTTC

clone size: NA
J gene: TRBJ2-1
D gene: NA
V gene: TRBV11-2
CDR3 length: 13
CDR3 protein: CASSRGRRDEQFF
CDR3 DNA: TGTGCCAGCAGCAGGGGACGGAGGGATGAGCAGTTCTTC

clone size: once
J gene: TRBJ1-4
D gene: TRBD1
V gene: TRBV19
CDR3 length: 14
CDR3 protein: CASMDRDANEKLFF
CDR3 DNA: TGTGCCAGTATGGACAGGGACGCTAATGAAAAACTGTTTTTT

clone size: NA
J gene: TRBJ1-4
D gene: NA
V gene: TRBV30
CDR3 length: 14
CDR3 protein: CAWRRGATNEKLFF
CDR3 DNA: TGTGCCTGGCGCAGGGGTGCAACTAATGAAAAACTGTTTTTT

clone size: few
J gene: TRBJ2-5
D gene: TRBD1
V gene: TRBV24-1
CDR3 length: 15
CDR3 protein: CATSDTRDRAETQYF
CDR3 DNA: TGTGCCACCAGTGATACGAGAGACAGGGCAGAGACCCAGTACTTC

clone size: NA
J gene: TRBJ2-2
D gene: TRBD1
V gene: TRBV9
CDR3 length: 16
CDR3 protein: CASSKPGQGNTGELFF
CDR3 DNA: TGTGCCAGCAGCAAGCCGGGACAGGGTAACACCGGGGAGCTGTTTTTT

clone size: NA
J gene: TRBJ1-1
D gene: NA
V gene: TRBV10-2
CDR3 length: 13
CDR3 protein: CASSPGFGSVAFF
CDR3 DNA: TGCGCCAGCAGTCCAGGGTTTGGTTCGGTAGCTTTCTTT

clone size: NA
J gene: TRBJ1-2
D gene: TRBD1
V gene: TRBV28
CDR3 length: 14
CDR3 protein: CASSLSEDRDGYTF
CDR3 DNA: TGTGCCAGCAGTTTATCCGAGGACAGGGACGGCTACACCTTC

clone size: NA
J gene: TRBJ1-5
D gene: TRBD1
V gene: TRBV5-4
CDR3 length: 14
CDR3 protein: CASSPGTGDQPQHF
CDR3 DNA: TGTGCCAGCAGCCCCGGGACAGGAGATCAGCCCCAGCATTTT